This is a list of T cell receptor beta chains from one sample in a study of blood T cell repertoires in COVID-19. Sequencing was performed with immunoSEQ multiplex PCR; in TCRdb, only in-frame clones are kept and a portion is missing. This table holds around 70,000 clones, about 86% found once. The source material was peripheral blood. These receptor sequences come from a woman older than 75 with active or convalescent COVID-19. The CDR3 runs from the conserved cysteine through the conserved F or W. The order of the fields is J gene, clone size, D gene, V gene, CDR3 protein, CDR3 DNA. A D gene is named only where the DNA matches it firmly. Size is omitted from some rows. Given values are once, few, many or a class for expanded clones.

TRBJ2-7,once,TRBD2,TRBV6-2/TRBV6-3,CASSRSGDEQYF,TGTGCCAGCAGTAGAAGCGGGGACGAGCAGTACTTC
TRBJ2-7,-,-,TRBV10-2,CASSPTFYEQYF,TGCGCCAGCAGTCCGACTTTCTACGAGCAGTACTTC
TRBJ1-1,-,TRBD1,TRBV7-8,CASSFTQGAAEAFF,TGTGCCAGCAGCTTTACACAGGGGGCCGCTGAAGCTTTCTTT
TRBJ1-2,-,-,TRBV4-2,CASSQDGGNYGYTF,TGTGCCAGCAGCCAAGATGGGGGGAACTATGGCTACACCTTC
TRBJ2-3,-,-,TRBV18,CASSQLSGDTQYF,TGTGCCAGCTCACAACTCTCGGGGGATACGCAGTATTTT
TRBJ1-2,-,-,TRBV11-2,CASSSQRVGYTF,TGTGCCAGCAGCTCTCAGCGGGTTGGCTACACCTTC
TRBJ2-7,once,-,TRBV9,CASSVGRGGNEQYF,TGTGCCAGCAGCGTAGGGAGGGGGGGGAACGAGCAGTACTTC
TRBJ1-1,-,-,TRBV2,CASSGQAGTEAFF,TGTGCCAGCAGTGGGCAGGCTGGCACTGAAGCTTTCTTT
TRBJ2-2,-,TRBD2,TRBV4-3,CASSKLAANTGELFF,TGCGCCAGCAGTAAACTAGCGGCGAACACCGGGGAGCTGTTTTTT
TRBJ1-1,-,-,TRBV7-9,CASSSRDLNTEAFF,TGTGCCAGCAGCTCGAGGGATTTGAACACTGAAGCTTTCTTT
TRBJ1-2,-,TRBD1,TRBV11-2,CASSRNGDRHTGYTF,TGTGCCAGCAGCCGCAATGGGGACAGACACACTGGCTACACCTTC
TRBJ1-4,-,TRBD1,TRBV7-9,CASSFGTGDEKLFF,TGTGCCAGCAGCTTTGGGACAGGGGATGAAAAACTGTTTTTT
TRBJ2-7,-,TRBD1,TRBV7-8,CASSRDRGLYEQYF,TGTGCCAGCAGCCGGGACAGGGGATTGTACGAGCAGTACTTC
TRBJ1-2,-,-,TRBV20-1,CSVDSLYGYTF,TGCAGTGTGGACAGCCTCTATGGCTACACCTTC
TRBJ2-6,-,-,TRBV7-9,CASSFRGNSGANVLTF,TGTGCCAGCAGCTTTCGGGGGAACTCTGGGGCCAACGTCCTGACTTTC
TRBJ2-5,few,-,TRBV27,CASSLSAPLETQYF,TGTGCCAGCAGTTTATCAGCACCTCTAGAGACCCAGTACTTC
TRBJ2-7,-,TRBD2,TRBV6-2/TRBV6-3,CASSYSREGPLYEQYF,TGTGCCAGCAGTTACTCCCGGGAGGGACCGCTCTACGAGCAGTACTTC
TRBJ2-7,-,-,TRBV5-1,CASSSGGTSLGEQYF,TGCGCCAGCAGCTCCGGGGGGACATCTCTGGGGGAGCAGTACTTC
TRBJ2-3,-,-,TRBV5-1,CASSFGSGSTDTQYF,TGCGCCAGCAGCTTCGGGAGCGGAAGCACAGATACGCAGTATTTT
TRBJ2-5,few,TRBD1,TRBV10-3,CAISDFRGQVQETQYF,TGTGCCATCAGTGACTTCCGCGGACAGGTCCAAGAGACCCAGTACTTC
TRBJ1-4,-,TRBD1,TRBV12-5,CASGGGTGGLTGEKLFF,TGTGCTAGTGGTGGCGGGACAGGGGGATTGACCGGGGAAAAACTGTTTTTT
TRBJ2-5,-,TRBD2,TRBV5-1,CASSSGPLAGQETQYF,TGCGCCAGCAGCTCCGGCCCCCTAGCGGGACAAGAGACCCAGTACTTC
TRBJ2-1,once,-,TRBV9,CASSATTYRVDEQFF,TGTGCCAGCAGCGCCACCACTTACAGGGTTGATGAGCAGTTCTTC